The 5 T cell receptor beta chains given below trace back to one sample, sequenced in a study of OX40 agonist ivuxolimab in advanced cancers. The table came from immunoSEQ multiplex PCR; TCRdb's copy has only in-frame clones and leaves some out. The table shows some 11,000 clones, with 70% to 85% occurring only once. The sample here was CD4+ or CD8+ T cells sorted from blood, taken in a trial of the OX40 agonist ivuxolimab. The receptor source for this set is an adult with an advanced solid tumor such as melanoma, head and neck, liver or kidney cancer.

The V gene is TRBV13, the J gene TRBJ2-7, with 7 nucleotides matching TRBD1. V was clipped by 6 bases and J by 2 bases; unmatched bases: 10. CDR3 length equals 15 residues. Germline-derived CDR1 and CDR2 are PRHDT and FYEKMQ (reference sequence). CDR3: CASSPPGGKAYEQYF. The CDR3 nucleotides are TGTGCCAGCAGTCCTCCAGGGGGTAAGGCCTACGAGCAGTACTTC.

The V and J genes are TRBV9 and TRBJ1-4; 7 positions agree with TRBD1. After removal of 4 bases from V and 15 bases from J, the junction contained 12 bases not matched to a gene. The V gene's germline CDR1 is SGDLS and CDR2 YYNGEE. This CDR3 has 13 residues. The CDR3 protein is CASSPTSTGKVFF. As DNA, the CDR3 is TGTGCCAGCAGCCCCACTTCGACAGGGAAGGTGTTTTTT.

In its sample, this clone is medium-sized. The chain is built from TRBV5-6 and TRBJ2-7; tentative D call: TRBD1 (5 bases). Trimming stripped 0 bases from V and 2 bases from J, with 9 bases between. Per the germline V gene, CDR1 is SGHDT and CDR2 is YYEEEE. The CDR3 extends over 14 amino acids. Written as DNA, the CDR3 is TGTGCCAGCAGCTTGGGGGGCAGCACCTACGAGCAGTACTTC. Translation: CASSLGGSTYEQYF.

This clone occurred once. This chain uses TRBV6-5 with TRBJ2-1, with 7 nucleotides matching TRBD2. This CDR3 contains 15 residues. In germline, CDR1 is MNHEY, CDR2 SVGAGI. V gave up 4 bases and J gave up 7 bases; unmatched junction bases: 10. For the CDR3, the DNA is TGTGCCAGCAGTTCACGGGAGGAGGCCTGGAATGAGCAGTTCTTC. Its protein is CASSSREEAWNEQFF.

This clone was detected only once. The CDR3 DNA sequence: TGTGCCAGCAGTATGGACAGGGGAACTGGAAACACCATATATTTT. The encoded protein is CASSMDRGTGNTIYF. V gene TRBV27 combines with J gene TRBJ1-3, with TRBD1 identical over 9 bases. V shed 5 bases, J shed 2 bases, and the junction held 4 bases outside the gene matches. The CDR3 length is 15 residues. Germline V CDR1 and CDR2: MNHEY, SMNVEV (reference sequence).